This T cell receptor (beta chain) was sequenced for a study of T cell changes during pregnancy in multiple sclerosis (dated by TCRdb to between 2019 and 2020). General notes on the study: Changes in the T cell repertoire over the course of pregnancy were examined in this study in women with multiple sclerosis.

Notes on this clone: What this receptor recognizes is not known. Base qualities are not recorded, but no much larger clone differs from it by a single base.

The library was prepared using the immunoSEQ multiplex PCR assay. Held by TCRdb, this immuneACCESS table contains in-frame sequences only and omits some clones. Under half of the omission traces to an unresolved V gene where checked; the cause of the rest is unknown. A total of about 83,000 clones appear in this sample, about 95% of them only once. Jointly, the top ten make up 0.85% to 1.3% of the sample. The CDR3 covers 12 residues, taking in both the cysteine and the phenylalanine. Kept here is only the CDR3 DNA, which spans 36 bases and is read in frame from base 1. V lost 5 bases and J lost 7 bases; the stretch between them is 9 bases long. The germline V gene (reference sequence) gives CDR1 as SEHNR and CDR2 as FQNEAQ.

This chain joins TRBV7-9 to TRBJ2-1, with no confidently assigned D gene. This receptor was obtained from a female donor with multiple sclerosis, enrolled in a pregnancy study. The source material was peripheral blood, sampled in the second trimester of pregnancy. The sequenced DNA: TGTGCCAGCAGCCCAGGATCGAATGAGCAGTTCTTC. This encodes CASSPGSNEQFF.